Shown below are 10 T cell receptor beta chains from a single sample sequenced in a study of blood T cell repertoires in COVID-19. Assay used: immunoSEQ multiplex PCR; TCRdb lists only in-frame clones, some missing. The sample holds roughly 63,000 clones; 78% are singletons and the top ten take approximately 12%. The sample consisted of peripheral blood. Source of these receptors: a man aged 80 or over with acute or convalescent COVID-19.

This clone is termed medium-sized. The chain joins TRBV15 to TRBJ2-3; 8 bases are shared with TRBD2. After removal of 4 bases from V and 4 bases from J, the junction contained 10 bases not matched to a gene. This CDR3 has 16 residues. CDR1 is LNHNV, CDR2 YYDKDF, per germline (reference sequence). For the CDR3, the DNA is TGTGCCACCAGCATTCCCAGCGGGAGTGCGGCAGATACGCAGTATTTT. It yields the protein CATSIPSGSAADTQYF.

The chain recombines TRBV19 with TRBJ2-1; tentatively, D is TRBD1 (5 bases). V dropped 3 bases and J dropped 12 bases, with 18 bases sitting between them. The CDR3 is 14 amino acids. Germline CDR1 and CDR2: LNHDA and SQIVND (reference sequence). The DNA for the CDR3 is TGTGCCAGTAGTATTGGACACCGGGTTGTTTCGCAGTTCTTC. Translation: CASSIGHRVVSQFF.

The sample holds a few counts of this clone. This chain connects TRBV7-2 to TRBJ2-7, with D perhaps TRBD1 (5 bases). The CDR3 spans 14 residues. The V and J ends lost 4 bases and 1 base respectively, with 11 bases between them. The germline V gene has CDR1 SGHTA and CDR2 FQGNSA. Here the CDR3 reads CASSYQGSSYEQYF. The CDR3 DNA follows: TGTGCCAGCAGCTATCAGGGTTCGTCCTACGAGCAGTACTTC.

The J gene is TRBJ2-7, the V gene TRBV7-2; a weak D match, TRBD2 (7 bases). The CDR3 extends over 14 amino acids. Per germline, CDR1 SGHTA and CDR2 FQGNSA. Trimming took 0 bases from V and 3 from J, leaving 9 bases between them. For the CDR3, the DNA is TGTGCCAGCAGCTTAGCGGGGGGGCGCTACGAGCAGTACTTC. Its protein product is CASSLAGGRYEQYF.

This clone was counted a few times. CDR3 loop: CAWNRVGYGYTF. The CDR3 bases are TGTGCCTGGAACAGGGTTGGGTATGGCTACACCTTC. The genes are TRBV30 and TRBJ1-2; tentatively, D is TRBD1 (6 bases). CDR1 is GTSNPN, CDR2 SVGIG, per germline (reference sequence). V lost 4 bases and J 5 bases, leaving 11 bases between the germline ends. This CDR3 comprises 12 residues.

The chain combines TRBV24-1 with TRBJ1-5; 7 positions agree with TRBD1. Germline CDR1 and CDR2: KGHDR and SFDVKD. Trimming took 9 bases from V and 4 from J; bases not matched to a gene: 8. This CDR3 contains 14 residues. For the CDR3, the DNA is TGTGCCACCGCCCCTGGGACAGCTAATCAGCCCCAGCATTTT. This encodes CATAPGTANQPQHF.

The chain carries TRBV5-1 and TRBJ2-5; 12 nucleotides agree with TRBD2. This CDR3 comprises 15 residues. V lost 4 bases and J lost 4; bases outside the gene matches: 5. The germline V gene has CDR1 SGHRS and CDR2 YFSETQ. CDR3 coding DNA: TGCGCCAGCAGCACCCGGACTAGCGGGACAGAGACCCAGTACTTC. Amino acid sequence: CASSTRTSGTETQYF.

The rearrangement uses TRBV5-4 and TRBJ2-3; 9 nucleotides agree with TRBD1. CDR1 and CDR2 (germline): SGHNT, YYREEE (reference sequence). V lost 4 bases and J lost 5; bases outside the gene matches: 14. The CDR3 is 17 amino acids. For the CDR3, the DNA is TGTGCCAGCAGCCCGGAAGCCGGGACAGGGTGGATAGATACGCAGTATTTT. This codes for CASSPEAGTGWIDTQYF.

V and J are TRBV24-1 and TRBJ2-7, with 8 bases aligning to TRBD1. This CDR3 spans 15 amino acids. CDR1 is KGHDR and CDR2 is SFDVKD in the germline V gene. Trimming took 3 bases from V and 5 from J; bases not matched to a gene: 8. This chain's CDR3 is CATSDPARQGNEQYF. CDR3 nucleotides: TGTGCCACCAGTGATCCTGCTCGACAGGGGAACGAGCAGTACTTC.

V is TRBV29-1 and J is TRBJ2-7; no clear D. This CDR3 spans 10 amino acids. The germline V gene has CDR1 SQVTM and CDR2 ANQGSEA. V was pared by 5 bases and J by 1 base, with 3 bases between. The CDR3 DNA reads TGCAGCGTTCGTTCCTACGAGCAGTACTTC. Amino acid sequence: CSVRSYEQYF.